These 15 T cell receptor beta chains were sequenced from one sample in a study of OX40 agonist ivuxolimab in advanced cancers. The repertoire was sequenced with immunoSEQ multiplex PCR; TCRdb's copy has only in-frame clones and lacks some. The sample yields tens of thousands of clones, 65% to 90% seen once. The sequences come from CD4+ or CD8+ T cells sorted from blood, collected in a trial of the OX40 agonist ivuxolimab. All receptors come from an adult with an advanced solid tumor such as melanoma, head and neck, liver or kidney cancer.

Here the CDR3 DNA reads TGTGCCAGCAGTCGGCAGGATATAGATACGCAGTATTTT. Translation: CASSRQDIDTQYF. V usage is TRBV27 and J usage is TRBJ2-3; the D is unclear. Trimming removed 5 bases from V and 5 bases from J, with 11 bases in between. Germline V CDR1 and CDR2: MNHEY, SMNVEV (reference sequence). The CDR3 loop spans 13 amino acids.

The chain is built from TRBV7-9 and TRBJ2-2; D not certain. Germline CDR1 and CDR2: SEHNR and FQNEAQ (reference sequence). The CDR3 is made up of 11 amino acids. The V and J ends lost 5 bases and 8 bases respectively, with 6 bases between them. CDR3 loop: CASSTLGELFF. CDR3 nucleotides: TGTGCCAGCAGCACGCTTGGGGAGCTGTTTTTT.

This rearrangement joins TRBV9 to TRBJ2-3; TRBD1 is a possible D gene (5 bases). This CDR3 is 14 amino acids long. Germline CDR1 is SGDLS and CDR2 is YYNGEE. The V end was cut by 3 bases, the J end by 6 bases, with 14 bases between. The CDR3 nucleotides are TGTGCCAGCAGCGGACTGCAGGGTCCCGATACGCAGTATTTT. This encodes CASSGLQGPDTQYF.

Judged by abundance, this clone is medium-sized (0.01 to 0.1%). V gene TRBV29-1 combines with J gene TRBJ1-1, with TRBD1 identical over 8 bases. The V and J ends lost 7 bases and 8 bases, in that order; junction bases with no gene match: 9. This CDR3 has 12 residues. Germline V gene data show CDR1 as SQVTM and CDR2 as ANQGSEA. DNA for the CDR3: TGCAGCGCAAGGACAGGGCGGCCAGAAGCTTTCTTT. It translates to CSARTGRPEAFF.

This sequence joins TRBV9 and TRBJ1-1, with unresolved D. The V gene's germline CDR1 is SGDLS and CDR2 YYNGEE. Trimming shortened V by 0 bases and J by 4 bases, and 7 bases separated the two germline ends. The CDR3 spans 13 residues. DNA for the CDR3: TGTGCCAGCAGCGTAGTGTCGAGCACTGAAGCTTTCTTT. This translates into CASSVVSSTEAFF.

The V and J genes are TRBV6-5 and TRBJ2-1; 8 positions match TRBD2. The CDR3 runs 15 residues. Germline CDR1 MNHEY, CDR2 SVGAGI. J gave up 0 bases and V 7 bases, and 5 bases lay outside the gene matches. CDR3 coding DNA: TGTGCCAGCACTTTAGCGGGGAGCTCCTACAATGAGCAGTTCTTC. As protein: CASTLAGSSYNEQFF.

The genes are TRBV4-3 and TRBJ1-2, with D perhaps TRBD1 (5 bases). V was pared by 1 base and J by 1 base, with 10 bases between. The CDR3 is 15 amino acids. CDR1 is LGHNA, CDR2 YSLEER, per germline. The CDR3 DNA reads as TGCGCCAGCAGCCAAGTCCAGGGTTTTAACTATGGCTACACCTTC. This encodes CASSQVQGFNYGYTF.

The rearrangement joins TRBV4-1 to TRBJ2-1; maybe TRBD1 (6 bases). The V end was cut by 0 bases, the J end by 9 bases, with 24 bases between. The CDR3 runs to 18 residues. Germline values: CDR1 MGHRA, CDR2 YSYEKL. CDR3 DNA sequence: TGCGCCAGCAGCCAAGATCGTCAGGTACTAGGGGGTTTCGGTGAGCAGTTCTTC. Its translation: CASSQDRQVLGGFGEQFF.

The V and J genes are TRBV6-5 and TRBJ1-2; no definite D call. Trimming cost V 2 bases and J 4 bases, with 14 bases left between them. There are 15 residues in the CDR3. Germline CDR1 MNHEY, CDR2 SVGAGI. DNA of the CDR3: TGTGCCAGCAGTTACGCCGGGCAAGGCATCTATGGCTACACCTTC. Protein sequence: CASSYAGQGIYGYTF.

This rearrangement joins TRBV18 to TRBJ2-7; 8 bases line up with TRBD1. The CDR3 has 15 residues. Unmatched junction bases numbered 6, after V lost 3 bases and J lost 2 bases. CDR1 is KGHSH, CDR2 LQKENI, per germline. Here the CDR3 reads CASSPPQGGPYEQYF. The CDR3 DNA sequence: TGTGCCAGCTCACCGCCACAGGGGGGTCCCTACGAGCAGTACTTC.

This chain connects TRBV6-5 to TRBJ2-1, with D perhaps matching TRBD1 or TRBD2 (5 bases each). Trimming pared 2 bases from V and 5 bases from J, leaving 10 bases between. From germline, CDR1 is MNHEY and CDR2 SVGAGI. The CDR3 extends over 14 amino acids. The DNA of the CDR3 is TGTGCCAGCAGTTACGAGACAGCGGACAATGAGCAGTTCTTC. This codes for CASSYETADNEQFF.

The V gene is TRBV4-3, the J gene TRBJ2-1, with D perhaps TRBD1 or TRBD2 (6 bases each). CDR1 and CDR2 from the germline V gene are LGHNA and YSLEER. The CDR3 runs to 16 residues. The V end was cut by 0 bases, the J end by 2 bases, with 11 bases between. The CDR3 bases are TGCGCCAGCAGCCAAGATATGGGGGGCGCCTACAATGAGCAGTTCTTC. This encodes CASSQDMGGAYNEQFF.

CDR3 nucleotides: TGTGCCAGCAGCGAGGAGGGGACAGGGTCCACAGATACGCAGTATTTT. This gives the protein CASSEEGTGSTDTQYF. V and J are TRBV9 and TRBJ2-3; 9 bases map to TRBD1. V was pared by 3 bases and J by 2 bases, with 7 bases of the junction left unmatched. The V gene's germline CDR1 is SGDLS and CDR2 YYNGEE. The CDR3 covers 16 residues.

This clone is a singleton in its sample. The chain carries TRBV28 and TRBJ1-5, with D perhaps TRBD1 (5 bases). Trimming shortened V by 2 bases and J by 2 bases, and 10 bases separated the two germline ends. The CDR3 covers 15 residues. The germline V gene encodes CDR1 MDHEN and CDR2 SYDVKM. CDR3 sequence reads: CASSLGWDGNQPQHF. The CDR3, as DNA: TGTGCCAGCAGTTTAGGGTGGGACGGCAATCAGCCCCAGCATTTT.

This clone was picked up one time. CDR3 in DNA: TGCGCCAGCAGCCAAGAAGGGCGGAGCCAAGAGACCCAGTACTTC. Encoded protein: CASSQEGRSQETQYF. V usage is TRBV4-1 and J usage is TRBJ2-5; D is unclear. The CDR3 consists of 15 residues. V gave up 0 bases and J gave up 1 base, with 9 bases separating them. In germline, CDR1 is MGHRA, CDR2 YSYEKL.